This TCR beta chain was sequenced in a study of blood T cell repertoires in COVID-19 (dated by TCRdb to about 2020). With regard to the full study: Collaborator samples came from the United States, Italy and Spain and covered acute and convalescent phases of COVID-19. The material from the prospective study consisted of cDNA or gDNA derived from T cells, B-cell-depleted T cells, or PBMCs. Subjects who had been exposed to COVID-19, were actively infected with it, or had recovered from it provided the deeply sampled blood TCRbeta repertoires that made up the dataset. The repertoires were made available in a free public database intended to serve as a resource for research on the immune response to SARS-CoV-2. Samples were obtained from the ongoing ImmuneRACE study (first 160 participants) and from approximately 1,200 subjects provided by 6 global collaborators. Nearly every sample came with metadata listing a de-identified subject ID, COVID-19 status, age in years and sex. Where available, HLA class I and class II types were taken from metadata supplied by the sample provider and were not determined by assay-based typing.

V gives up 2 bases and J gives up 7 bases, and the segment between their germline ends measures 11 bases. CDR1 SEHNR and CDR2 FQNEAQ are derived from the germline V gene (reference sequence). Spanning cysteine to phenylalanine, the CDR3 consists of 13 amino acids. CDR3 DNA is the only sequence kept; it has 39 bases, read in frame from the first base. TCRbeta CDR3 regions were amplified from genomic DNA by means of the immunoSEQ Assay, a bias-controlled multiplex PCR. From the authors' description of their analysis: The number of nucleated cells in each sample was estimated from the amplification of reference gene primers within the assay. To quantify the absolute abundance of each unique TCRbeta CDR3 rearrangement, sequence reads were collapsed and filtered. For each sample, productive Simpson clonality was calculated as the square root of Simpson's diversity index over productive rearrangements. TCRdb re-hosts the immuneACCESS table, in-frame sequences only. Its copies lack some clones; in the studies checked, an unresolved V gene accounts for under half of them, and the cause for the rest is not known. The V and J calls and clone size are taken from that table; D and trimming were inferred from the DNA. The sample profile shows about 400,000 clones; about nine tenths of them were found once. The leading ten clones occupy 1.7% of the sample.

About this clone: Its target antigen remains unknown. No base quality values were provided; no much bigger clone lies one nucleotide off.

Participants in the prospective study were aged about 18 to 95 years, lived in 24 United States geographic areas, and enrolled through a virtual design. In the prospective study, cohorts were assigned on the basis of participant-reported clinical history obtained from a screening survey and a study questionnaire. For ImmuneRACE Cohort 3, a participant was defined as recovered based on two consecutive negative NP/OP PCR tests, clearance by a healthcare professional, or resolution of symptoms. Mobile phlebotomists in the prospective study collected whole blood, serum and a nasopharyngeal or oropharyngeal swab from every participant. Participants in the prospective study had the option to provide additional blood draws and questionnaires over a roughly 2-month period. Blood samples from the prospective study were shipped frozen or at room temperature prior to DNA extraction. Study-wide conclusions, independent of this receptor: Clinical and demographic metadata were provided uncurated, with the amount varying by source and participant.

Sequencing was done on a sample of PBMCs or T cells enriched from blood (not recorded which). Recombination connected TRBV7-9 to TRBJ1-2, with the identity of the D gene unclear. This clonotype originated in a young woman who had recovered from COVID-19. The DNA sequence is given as TGTGCCAGCAGCTTAAACCTCGCGGGTGGCTACACCTTC. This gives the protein CASSLNLAGGYTF.